This T cell receptor (beta chain) was identified in a study of blood T cell repertoires in COVID-19. About the study: Both acute and convalescent COVID-19 samples were obtained from the United States, Italy and Spain. PBMCs, B-cell-depleted T cells, or T cells provided the cDNA or gDNA that made up the material.

From germline, CDR1 is LGHNA and CDR2 YNFKEQ. Trimming cost V 0 bases and J 8 bases; bases outside gene matches: 12. The CDR3 has 17 amino acids. The assay was immunoSEQ multiplex PCR, and TCRdb's table has in-frame clones only and misses some. The sample yields about 190,000 clones, roughly nine tenths seen once. The chain is built from TRBV4-2 and TRBJ2-1; 8 bases fit TRBD2. Sequenced input: peripheral blood. The origin of this receptor is a man aged 25-45 years with acute or convalescent COVID-19. CDR3 protein: CASSQDPFSGSDDEQFF. The CDR3 nucleotides read TGTGCCAGCAGCCAAGATCCCTTCAGCGGGAGCGACGATGAGCAGTTCTTC.